This is a list of T cell receptor beta chains from one sample in a study of blood T cell repertoires in COVID-19. Clones were sequenced by immunoSEQ multiplex PCR, and TCRdb holds only the in-frame ones, with some missing. Of about 150,000 clones in the sample, 78% are singletons; the top ten hold about 15%. Sequencing was carried out using peripheral blood. These receptors all come from a woman older than 75 with acute or convalescent COVID-19. Each CDR3 is given with its conserved first and last residue. D genes are given only for firm matches. Size is stated for part of the rows, as once, few or many counts, or as a class when the clone is expanded.

>TRBJ2-1|-|TRBV7-2|TRBD1
CASSLAGQNYNEQFF
TGTGCCAGCAGCTTAGCGGGACAGAATTACAATGAGCAGTTCTTC
>TRBJ1-5|-|TRBV19|-
CASRRTDNQPQHF
TGTGCCAGTAGACGGACAGACAATCAGCCCCAGCATTTT
>TRBJ2-7|-|TRBV29-1|TRBD2
CSVEREGYEQYF
TGCAGCGTTGAACGGGAGGGCTACGAGCAGTACTTC
>TRBJ1-4|-|TRBV6-5|TRBD1
CASAPGQGSEKLFF
TGTGCCAGCGCCCCGGGACAGGGGAGTGAAAAACTGTTTTTT
>TRBJ1-1|-|TRBV4-1|-
CASSQGFSSGSTEAFF
TGCGCCAGCAGCCAAGGCTTCTCCTCGGGATCCACTGAAGCTTTCTTT
>TRBJ1-1|-|TRBV5-1|-
CASSLQPGLEAFF
TGCGCCAGCAGCTTACAACCGGGACTTGAAGCTTTCTTT
>TRBJ1-5|-|TRBV28|-
CASSQGNQPQHF
TGTGCCAGCAGCCAGGGCAATCAGCCCCAGCATTTT
>TRBJ2-1|-|TRBV6-5|TRBD2
CVSKASGGGNEQFF
TGTGTCAGCAAGGCGTCCGGGGGGGGCAATGAGCAGTTCTTC
>TRBJ1-3|once|TRBV30|-
CAGLPTETGNTIYF
TGTGCCGGGCTACCGACAGAGACTGGAAACACCATATATTTT
>TRBJ1-1|-|TRBV29-1|-
CSVAPLGGSSEAFF
TGCAGCGTTGCCCCCCTCGGGGGGAGCTCTGAAGCTTTCTTT
>TRBJ1-1|-|TRBV2|-
CASSELLSNTEAFF
TGTGCCAGCAGTGAATTACTATCGAACACTGAAGCTTTCTTT
>TRBJ2-5|-|TRBV5-4|TRBD2
CASSAGGLRGETQYF
TGTGCCAGCAGTGCGGGAGGCCTTCGAGGAGAGACCCAGTACTTC
>TRBJ1-2|few|TRBV3-1/TRBV3-2|-
CASSRGLDYGYTF
TGTGCCAGCAGCCGAGGACTGGACTATGGCTACACCTTC
>TRBJ1-5|-|TRBV27|TRBD1
CASSPRRTGFNQPQHF
TGTGCCAGCAGTCCCCGTCGGACAGGGTTCAATCAGCCCCAGCATTTT
>TRBJ2-7|-|TRBV28|TRBD1
CASSSRTGGGYEQYF
TGTGCCAGCAGTTCCCGGACAGGGGGCGGTTACGAGCAGTACTTC
>TRBJ2-7|-|TRBV6-5|TRBD1
CASKSRDRALGQQYF
TGTGCCAGCAAATCCCGGGACAGGGCCCTTGGGCAGCAGTACTTC
>TRBJ1-3|once|TRBV7-9|TRBD1
CASSQDRAGNTIYF
TGTGCCAGCAGCCAGGACAGGGCTGGAAACACCATATATTTT
>TRBJ2-1|-|TRBV9|TRBD1
CASSARAGTGGHNEQFF
TGTGCCAGCAGCGCGAGGGCCGGGACAGGGGGCCACAATGAGCAGTTCTTC
>TRBJ1-6|-|TRBV30|-
CAWSLATDNSPLHF
TGTGCCTGGAGTCTGGCTACAGATAATTCACCCCTCCACTTT
>TRBJ1-1|-|TRBV11-2|-
CASSSGQNTEAFF
TGTGCCAGCAGCTCGGGACAGAACACTGAAGCTTTCTTT
>TRBJ1-5|-|TRBV2|-
CASSDRDNQPQHF
TGTGCCAGCAGTGACAGGGACAATCAGCCCCAGCATTTT
>TRBJ2-3|-|TRBV20-1|TRBD1
CSASSQGAGTDTQYF
TGCAGTGCTAGTTCGCAGGGGGCTGGCACAGATACGCAGTATTTT
>TRBJ2-2|-|TRBV25-1|TRBD1
CASSQQGAGELFF
TGTGCCAGCAGTCAGCAGGGGGCCGGGGAGCTGTTTTTT
>TRBJ2-3|-|TRBV11-2|-
CASSYNHHHTDTQYF
TGTGCCAGCAGCTACAACCACCATCACACAGATACGCAGTATTTT
>TRBJ2-1|-|TRBV3-1/TRBV3-2|TRBD2
CASSQVGRLAGGFEQFF
TGTGCCAGCAGCCAAGTGGGCCGACTAGCGGGAGGGTTTGAGCAGTTCTTC
>TRBJ2-2|-|TRBV5-1|TRBD2
CASSLASGRLTGELFF
TGCGCCAGCAGCTTGGCTAGCGGACGACTCACCGGGGAGCTGTTTTTT
>TRBJ1-2|-|TRBV5-1|-
CASSGVGNNYGYTF
TGCGCCAGCAGCGGAGTAGGCAATAACTATGGCTACACCTTC
>TRBJ2-1|few|TRBV2|TRBD1
CASSPGQINEQFF
TGTGCCAGCAGCCCGGGACAGATCAATGAGCAGTTCTTC
>TRBJ2-5|-|TRBV5-5|TRBD2
CASSFQAGGQETQYF
TGTGCCAGCAGCTTTCAAGCGGGGGGGCAAGAGACCCAGTACTTC
>TRBJ2-3|-|TRBV5-1|-
CASREGADTQYF
TGCGCCAGCAGAGAAGGGGCAGATACGCAGTATTTT
>TRBJ2-3|-|TRBV19|TRBD1
CASSISGTGWTDTQYF
TGTGCCAGTAGTATATCGGGGACAGGGTGGACAGATACGCAGTATTTT
>TRBJ1-1|-|TRBV27|TRBD1
CASSPDRGRVSNTEAFF
TGTGCCAGCAGCCCGGACAGGGGACGCGTTTCGAACACTGAAGCTTTCTTT
>TRBJ2-1|few|TRBV7-3|TRBD2
CASSLGTSGYNEQFF
TGTGCCAGCAGCTTAGGGACTAGCGGGTACAATGAGCAGTTCTTC
>TRBJ2-3|few|TRBV7-7|TRBD2
CASSPGLAGGLDTQYF
TGTGCTAGCAGTCCAGGACTAGCGGGAGGTTTAGATACGCAGTATTTT
>TRBJ2-1|-|TRBV2|-
CASTQVAEQFF
TGTGCCAGCACCCAAGTGGCTGAGCAGTTCTTC
>TRBJ2-7|-|TRBV30|TRBD2
CAWRGVAGVSYEQYF
TGTGCCTGGAGGGGTGTTGCGGGAGTTTCCTACGAGCAGTACTTC
>TRBJ2-7|-|TRBV15|TRBD1
CATSSIGQGWVGKSYEQYF
TGTGCCACCAGCAGTATAGGACAGGGTTGGGTTGGAAAGTCCTACGAGCAGTACTTC
>TRBJ1-4|-|TRBV3-1/TRBV3-2|TRBD1
CASSPTGWEEKLFF
TGTGCCAGCAGCCCGACAGGGTGGGAGGAAAAACTGTTTTTT
>TRBJ1-2|-|TRBV18|TRBD1
CASSPGQARSYGYTF
TGTGCCAGCTCGCCCGGACAGGCACGGAGCTATGGCTACACCTTC
>TRBJ1-1|few|TRBV3-1/TRBV3-2|-
CASSQKSITNTEAFF
TGTGCCAGCAGCCAAAAGAGTATCACGAACACTGAAGCTTTCTTT
>TRBJ1-2|-|TRBV18|TRBD1
CASSPEGQGNYGYTF
TGTGCCAGCTCACCTGAGGGACAGGGAAACTATGGCTACACCTTC
>TRBJ1-1|-|TRBV7-9|-
CASSLSLTEAFF
TGTGCCAGCAGCTTATCCCTCACTGAAGCTTTCTTT
>TRBJ1-2|-|TRBV7-2|TRBD1
CASSLVGGQAYGYTF
TGTGCCAGCAGCTTAGTGGGGGGACAGGCCTATGGCTACACCTTC
>TRBJ1-6|-|TRBV28|TRBD1
CASSLQDRGNSPLHF
TGTGCCAGCAGTCTACAGGACAGGGGTAATTCACCCCTCCACTTT
>TRBJ2-3|-|TRBV7-3|TRBD1
CASSMTGGGRASTQYF
TGTGCCAGCAGCATGACAGGGGGTGGTCGGGCTAGTACGCAGTATTTT
>TRBJ2-3|-|TRBV18|TRBD1
CASSLQGPDTDTQYF
TGTGCCAGTTCCCTACAGGGGCCAGACACAGATACGCAGTATTTT